This TCR beta chain was sequenced in a study of blood T cell repertoires in COVID-19. Study context: Donors in the United States, Italy and Spain gave samples during acute or convalescent COVID-19. Sources were T cells, B-cell-depleted T cells, or PBMCs; the material itself was cDNA or gDNA.

Original processing methods: Using reference gene primer amplification, nucleated cell counts were estimated. Profiling relied on immunoSEQ multiplex PCR, and the TCRdb table lists in-frame clones only, not all of them. That table gives V, J and clone size, and the DNA gave D and trimming. The table includes 80,000 to 130,000 clones, approximately 91% detected once. The TCR sequence derives from a man in his fifties or sixties with acute or convalescent COVID-19. Sequencing input: peripheral blood.

The CDR3: CASSLTTSGTSSEQYF. In DNA, the CDR3 is TGTGCCAGCAGCTTAACGACTAGCGGAACTTCTAGCGAGCAGTACTTC. This chain joins TRBV11-3 and TRBJ2-7; 9 bases are a match to TRBD2. Germline V gene lookup returns CDR1 SGHNT and CDR2 YENEEA. Trimming cost V 2 bases and J 6 bases; bases outside gene matches: 11. The CDR3 length is 16 residues.